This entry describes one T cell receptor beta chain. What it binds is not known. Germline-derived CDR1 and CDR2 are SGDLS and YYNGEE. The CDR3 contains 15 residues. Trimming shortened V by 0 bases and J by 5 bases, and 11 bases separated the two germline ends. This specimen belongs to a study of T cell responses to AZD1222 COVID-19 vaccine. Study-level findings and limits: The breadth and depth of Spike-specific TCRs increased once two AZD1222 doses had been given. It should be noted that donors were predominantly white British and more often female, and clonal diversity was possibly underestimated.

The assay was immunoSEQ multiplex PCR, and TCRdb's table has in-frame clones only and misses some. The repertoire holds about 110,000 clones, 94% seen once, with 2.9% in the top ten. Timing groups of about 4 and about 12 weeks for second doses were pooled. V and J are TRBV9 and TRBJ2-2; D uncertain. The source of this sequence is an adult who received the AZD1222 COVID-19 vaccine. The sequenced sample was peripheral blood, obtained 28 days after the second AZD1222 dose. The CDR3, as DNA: TGTGCCAGCAGCGTAGAAAGTTTATGGACCGGGGAGCTGTTTTTT. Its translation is CASSVESLWTGELFF.